Listed below are T cell receptor beta chains from one sample, sequenced in a study of response to subunit inactivated influenza vaccine. TCRdb reprocessed the RT-PCR reads via MiXCR and lists one record per CDR3 protein. The data show around 540,000 distinct CDR3 sequences, with approximately 12% seen just once and approximately 10% held by the top ten. This specimen consisted of PBMCs from blood, obtained on the day of vaccination. Receptors were obtained from a man aged 50 or older who received an inactivated influenza vaccine. The CDR3 runs from the conserved cysteine through the conserved F or W. The order of the fields is V gene, D gene, J gene, clone size, CDR3 DNA, CDR3 protein. The D gene is left open where the match is weak. Not every row has a clone size; where given, it reads once, few, many or a size class.

v_gene: TRBV20-1
d_gene: NA
j_gene: TRBJ1-1
abundance: few
CDR3nt: TGCAGTGCTAGAAAGGACGGTACTGAAGCTTTCTTT
CDR3aa: CSARKDGTEAFF

v_gene: TRBV4-1
d_gene: TRBD1
j_gene: TRBJ1-5
abundance: many
CDR3nt: TGCGCCAGCAGACAAACCGGGACAGCCAATCAGCCCCAGCATTTT
CDR3aa: CASRQTGTANQPQHF

v_gene: TRBV5-8
d_gene: NA
j_gene: TRBJ2-3
abundance: few
CDR3nt: TGTGCCAGCAGCTTACTCTGGAGCGGGGATACGCAGTATTTT
CDR3aa: CASSLLWSGDTQYF

v_gene: TRBV5-6
d_gene: TRBD2
j_gene: TRBJ2-7
abundance: NA
CDR3nt: TGTGCCAGCAGGGGAGGAGCGGGGAAGCAGTACTTC
CDR3aa: CASRGGAGKQYF

v_gene: TRBV7-2
d_gene: NA
j_gene: TRBJ2-2
abundance: few
CDR3nt: TGTGCCAGCAGCTTATTGTCGTGGGGGGTCAACACCGGGGAGCTGTTTTTT
CDR3aa: CASSLLSWGVNTGELFF

v_gene: TRBV5-1
d_gene: NA
j_gene: TRBJ1-2
abundance: many
CDR3nt: TGCGCCAGCAGAGGCAGTGCCTATGGCTACACCTTC
CDR3aa: CASRGSAYGYTF

v_gene: TRBV4-2
d_gene: NA
j_gene: TRBJ2-2
abundance: few
CDR3nt: TGTGCCAGCAGCCAAGCCCTTGGCAGCGACACCGGGGAGCTGTTTTTT
CDR3aa: CASSQALGSDTGELFF

v_gene: TRBV7-2
d_gene: NA
j_gene: TRBJ2-5
abundance: NA
CDR3nt: TGTGCCAGCAGCACGCGTACCCACGGGGAGACCCAGTACTTC
CDR3aa: CASSTRTHGETQYF

v_gene: TRBV3-1
d_gene: TRBD1
j_gene: TRBJ1-1
abundance: NA
CDR3nt: TGTGCCAGCAGAAAATTCGGACAGGGGGTCACTGAAGCTTTCTTT
CDR3aa: CASRKFGQGVTEAFF

v_gene: TRBV11-2
d_gene: TRBD2
j_gene: TRBJ2-7
abundance: few
CDR3nt: TGTGCCAGCAGCTTAGCCGGGACTAGCGACTACGAGCAGTACTTC
CDR3aa: CASSLAGTSDYEQYF

v_gene: TRBV7-9
d_gene: TRBD2
j_gene: TRBJ2-2
abundance: few
CDR3nt: TGTGCCAGCAGATCCCTAGCGGGGCGTAACACCGGGGAGCTGTTTTTT
CDR3aa: CASRSLAGRNTGELFF

v_gene: TRBV20-1
d_gene: TRBD1
j_gene: TRBJ1-3
abundance: many
CDR3nt: TGCAGTGCGAGGGCAGGGGGCGACGGAAACACCATATATTTT
CDR3aa: CSARAGGDGNTIYF

v_gene: TRBV20-1
d_gene: NA
j_gene: TRBJ2-1
abundance: few
CDR3nt: TGCAGTGCTAGAGGCTCCTATTCCGCTCCACTGGAGGGCCCGGGGCGGTTCTTC
CDR3aa: CSARGSYSAPLEGPGRFF

v_gene: TRBV28
d_gene: TRBD1
j_gene: TRBJ2-7
abundance: NA
CDR3nt: TGTGCCAGCAGTTTACCCGGGGGACAGGGGGCCTACGAGCAGTACTTC
CDR3aa: CASSLPGGQGAYEQYF

v_gene: TRBV9
d_gene: NA
j_gene: TRBJ2-7
abundance: few
CDR3nt: TGTGCCAGCAGCGTCGGGGCTGTGGAGAGTTCCTACGAGCAGTACTTC
CDR3aa: CASSVGAVESSYEQYF

v_gene: TRBV5-1
d_gene: TRBD1
j_gene: TRBJ1-5
abundance: NA
CDR3nt: TGCGCCAGCAGCTTGGGGACAGGGGGACTGAGTAGCAATCAGCCCCAGCATTTT
CDR3aa: CASSLGTGGLSSNQPQHF

v_gene: TRBV20-1
d_gene: TRBD2
j_gene: TRBJ2-1
abundance: few
CDR3nt: TGCAGTGCTAGGGCCGGGACTAGCGGGGGCGATGAGCAGTTCTTC
CDR3aa: CSARAGTSGGDEQFF

v_gene: TRBV14
d_gene: NA
j_gene: TRBJ2-6
abundance: NA
CDR3nt: TGTGCCAGCAGTCGTAGCTGGGGAGGGGCCAACGTCCTGACTTTC
CDR3aa: CASSRSWGGANVLTF

v_gene: TRBV6-5
d_gene: TRBD1
j_gene: TRBJ2-5
abundance: few
CDR3nt: TGTGCCAGCAGTTACTCGCACAGGGGAGAGACCCAGTACTTC
CDR3aa: CASSYSHRGETQYF

v_gene: TRBV19
d_gene: NA
j_gene: TRBJ2-6
abundance: NA
CDR3nt: TGTGCCAGTAGTATAAGGACTTCTGGGGCCAACGTCCTGACTTTC
CDR3aa: CASSIRTSGANVLTF

v_gene: TRBV7-8
d_gene: TRBD1
j_gene: TRBJ2-2
abundance: NA
CDR3nt: TGTGCCAGCAGTCGACAGGGAGCCCCGGTGGAGCTGTTTTTT
CDR3aa: CASSRQGAPVELFF

v_gene: TRBV7-9
d_gene: TRBD1
j_gene: TRBJ2-7
abundance: NA
CDR3nt: TGTGCCAGCAGCCCTCGTAGGACAGGGGACTACGAGCAGTACTTC
CDR3aa: CASSPRRTGDYEQYF

v_gene: TRBV12-3/TRBV12-4
d_gene: NA
j_gene: TRBJ2-7
abundance: few
CDR3nt: TGTGCCAGCAGTTTAAGAAGGGCCCCTAGGAACGAGCAGTACTTC
CDR3aa: CASSLRRAPRNEQYF

v_gene: TRBV14
d_gene: TRBD2
j_gene: TRBJ2-3
abundance: few
CDR3nt: TGTGCCAGCAGCCAAGATTCGTGGGGGGGAGATACGCAGTATTTT
CDR3aa: CASSQDSWGGDTQYF

v_gene: TRBV7-2
d_gene: NA
j_gene: TRBJ2-7
abundance: few
CDR3nt: TGTGCCAGCAGCTCTTTCGCCGACTCCTACGAGCAGTACTTC
CDR3aa: CASSSFADSYEQYF

v_gene: TRBV7-8
d_gene: NA
j_gene: TRBJ1-2
abundance: NA
CDR3nt: TGTGCCAGCAGCTTGAGGTCAGCGGCTAACTATGGCTACACCTTC
CDR3aa: CASSLRSAANYGYTF

v_gene: TRBV9
d_gene: NA
j_gene: TRBJ2-1
abundance: NA
CDR3nt: TGTGCCAGCAGCGTAAACGGGGACTCCTACAATGAGCAGTTCTTC
CDR3aa: CASSVNGDSYNEQFF

v_gene: TRBV9
d_gene: TRBD1
j_gene: TRBJ1-2
abundance: NA
CDR3nt: TGTGCCAGCATGGGACAGGGGGCGAACTATGGCTACACCTTC
CDR3aa: CASMGQGANYGYTF

v_gene: TRBV6-1
d_gene: NA
j_gene: TRBJ1-3
abundance: few
CDR3nt: TGTGCCAGCAGTGAAGCGCGGGGAATTGGAAACACCATATATTTT
CDR3aa: CASSEARGIGNTIYF

v_gene: TRBV10-3
d_gene: NA
j_gene: TRBJ2-1
abundance: NA
CDR3nt: TGTGCCATCAGTGAAAAAGGGACAAGAGGCTACAATGAGCAGTTCTTC
CDR3aa: CAISEKGTRGYNEQFF

v_gene: TRBV6-1
d_gene: NA
j_gene: TRBJ1-4
abundance: few
CDR3nt: TGTGCCAGCAGTGCGGTGCTACGGGATGAAAAACTGTTTTTT
CDR3aa: CASSAVLRDEKLFF

v_gene: TRBV11-2
d_gene: NA
j_gene: TRBJ1-1
abundance: few
CDR3nt: TGTGCCAGCAGCTTATCCAGGGGCGCGGTCACTGAAGCTTTCTTT
CDR3aa: CASSLSRGAVTEAFF

v_gene: TRBV9
d_gene: NA
j_gene: TRBJ2-7
abundance: many
CDR3nt: TGTGCCAGCAGCCCACGCGGTGCGGGCTCCTACGAGCAGTACTTC
CDR3aa: CASSPRGAGSYEQYF

v_gene: TRBV6-1
d_gene: NA
j_gene: TRBJ2-7
abundance: few
CDR3nt: TGTGCCAGCAGTGAAATGGGATACCGGGACCGCAAATACGAGCAGTACTTC
CDR3aa: CASSEMGYRDRKYEQYF

v_gene: TRBV9
d_gene: NA
j_gene: TRBJ2-3
abundance: NA
CDR3nt: TGTGCCAGCAGCGTAAACTCGGGTCCTTATACGCAGTATTTT
CDR3aa: CASSVNSGPYTQYF

v_gene: TRBV20-1
d_gene: NA
j_gene: TRBJ2-1
abundance: many
CDR3nt: TGCAGTGCTAGGGTGCGCGATCGCGAGCAGTTCTTC
CDR3aa: CSARVRDREQFF

v_gene: TRBV7-2
d_gene: NA
j_gene: TRBJ2-7
abundance: few
CDR3nt: TGTGCCAGCAGCTTAAATCGGGATTGGAAGCAGTACTTC
CDR3aa: CASSLNRDWKQYF

v_gene: TRBV12-3/TRBV12-4
d_gene: NA
j_gene: TRBJ2-2
abundance: NA
CDR3nt: TGTGCCAGCAGCATGACACCCAGGGGCCCCGGGGAGCTGTTTTTT
CDR3aa: CASSMTPRGPGELFF

v_gene: TRBV10-3
d_gene: NA
j_gene: TRBJ2-5
abundance: few
CDR3nt: TGTGCCATCAGTGAGAGCCAGGGGGAGACCCAGTACTTC
CDR3aa: CAISESQGETQYF

v_gene: TRBV20-1
d_gene: NA
j_gene: TRBJ2-7
abundance: many
CDR3nt: TGCAGTGCTTATGGGGCAGGGGCACCCTACGAGCAGTACTTC
CDR3aa: CSAYGAGAPYEQYF

v_gene: TRBV3-1
d_gene: NA
j_gene: TRBJ2-4
abundance: few
CDR3nt: TGTGCCAGCAGCCCCCCCCGTGGCATGGGGGGTCTAGCCAAAAACATTCAGTACTTC
CDR3aa: CASSPPRGMGGLAKNIQYF

v_gene: TRBV12-3/TRBV12-4
d_gene: NA
j_gene: TRBJ2-3
abundance: NA
CDR3nt: TGTGCCAGCAGCCGCCGAGGGCGGGATTATACGAGCACAGATACGCAGTATTTT
CDR3aa: CASSRRGRDYTSTDTQYF

v_gene: TRBV4-2
d_gene: NA
j_gene: TRBJ2-5
abundance: few
CDR3nt: TGTGCCAGCAGCCAAGGGGGACTGACGGAGACCCAGTACTTC
CDR3aa: CASSQGGLTETQYF

v_gene: TRBV5-1
d_gene: TRBD1
j_gene: TRBJ2-1
abundance: few
CDR3nt: TGCGCCAGCAGCTCTCCCGGGACAGGACCTAACAATGAGCAGTTCTTC
CDR3aa: CASSSPGTGPNNEQFF

v_gene: TRBV20-1
d_gene: NA
j_gene: TRBJ2-3
abundance: NA
CDR3nt: TGCAGTGCTCCCCCCCTTGAGCGCTTCACAGATACGCAGTATTTT
CDR3aa: CSAPPLERFTDTQYF

v_gene: TRBV3-1
d_gene: TRBD2
j_gene: TRBJ2-3
abundance: few
CDR3nt: TGTGCCAGCAGCCAGACGGGACTAGGGCCCACAGATACGCAGTATTTT
CDR3aa: CASSQTGLGPTDTQYF

v_gene: TRBV11-2
d_gene: NA
j_gene: TRBJ1-1
abundance: many
CDR3nt: TGTGCCAGCAGCTTAGGCTTCGGGGCTTTCTTT
CDR3aa: CASSLGFGAFF

v_gene: TRBV28
d_gene: TRBD2
j_gene: TRBJ2-1
abundance: NA
CDR3nt: TGTGCCAGCAGTCTCCCCGCTAGCGGGATCTACAATGAGCAGTTCTTC
CDR3aa: CASSLPASGIYNEQFF

v_gene: TRBV29-1
d_gene: TRBD2
j_gene: TRBJ2-1
abundance: few
CDR3nt: TGCAGCGTTGAACCGCGGGAGCGGGAGCCAGTTGAGCAGTTCTTC
CDR3aa: CSVEPREREPVEQFF

v_gene: TRBV12-3/TRBV12-4
d_gene: TRBD1
j_gene: TRBJ2-4
abundance: many
CDR3nt: TGTGCCAGCAGGGAACAGGGGGTCAAAAACATTCAGTACTTC
CDR3aa: CASREQGVKNIQYF

v_gene: TRBV4-3
d_gene: TRBD2
j_gene: TRBJ2-7
abundance: many
CDR3nt: TGCGCCAGCAGCCAAGAAGGAACTAGCGGGGCCTACGAGCAGTACTTC
CDR3aa: CASSQEGTSGAYEQYF

v_gene: TRBV12-3/TRBV12-4
d_gene: NA
j_gene: TRBJ2-1
abundance: NA
CDR3nt: TGTGCCAGCAGTCACCAGTTGGGGAATGAGCAGTTCTTC
CDR3aa: CASSHQLGNEQFF

v_gene: TRBV28
d_gene: NA
j_gene: TRBJ2-1
abundance: NA
CDR3nt: TGTGCCAGCATGCCCGCCGGCAGGGATGAGCAGTTCTTC
CDR3aa: CASMPAGRDEQFF

v_gene: TRBV12-3/TRBV12-4
d_gene: NA
j_gene: TRBJ2-2
abundance: few
CDR3nt: TGTGCCAGCACCCCCAGGATAAACAGGAACACCGGGGAGCTGTTTTTT
CDR3aa: CASTPRINRNTGELFF

v_gene: TRBV30
d_gene: NA
j_gene: TRBJ2-7
abundance: few
CDR3nt: TGTGCCTGGAGTCGAACAGGGAAGGGTTACGAGCAGTACTTC
CDR3aa: CAWSRTGKGYEQYF